A selection of T cell receptor beta chains follows, all from one sample in a study of shared clonotypes between healthy human individuals. Assay: immunoSEQ multiplex PCR; the TCRdb copy retains only in-frame clones and omits some. The sample has roughly 2.2 million clones, roughly 93% seen once; the top ten hold under 0.45%. The sequenced sample was naive CD4+ T cells from PBMCs. These receptors were taken from a man younger than 35 in good health. Some clones in this sample may be carry-over from other donors' samples. CDR3s include the opening cysteine and the closing phenylalanine or tryptophan.

J gene: TRBJ1-5
V gene: TRBV2
CDR3 protein: CASRDRGSKPQHF

J gene: TRBJ2-7
V gene: TRBV6-5
CDR3 protein: CASSQTGSVGEQYF

J gene: TRBJ2-7
V gene: TRBV6-5
CDR3 protein: CASRSRGQALYEQYF

J gene: TRBJ2-5
V gene: TRBV9
CDR3 protein: CASSPGTSGETQYF

J gene: TRBJ1-2
V gene: TRBV7-3
CDR3 protein: CASSSTRTTYGYTF

J gene: TRBJ1-3
V gene: TRBV5-1
CDR3 protein: CASSSIGQESSGNTIYF

J gene: TRBJ1-1
V gene: TRBV27
CDR3 protein: CASSGPNTEAFF

J gene: TRBJ1-5
V gene: TRBV2
CDR3 protein: CASRAQGPPQPQHF

J gene: TRBJ1-4
V gene: TRBV11-2
CDR3 protein: CASSQEGSEGRFRELFF

J gene: TRBJ1-4
V gene: TRBV28
CDR3 protein: CASSAGQGELFF

J gene: TRBJ2-3
V gene: TRBV10-3
CDR3 protein: CAISQTDTQYF

J gene: TRBJ1-2
V gene: TRBV18
CDR3 protein: CASSPQAGSPHYGYTF

J gene: TRBJ2-1
V gene: TRBV27
CDR3 protein: CASSYPGGEQFF

J gene: TRBJ1-2
V gene: TRBV27
CDR3 protein: CASLGTGGFGYTF

J gene: TRBJ2-7
V gene: TRBV6-1
CDR3 protein: CASGIIGEQYF

J gene: TRBJ2-3
V gene: TRBV7-9
CDR3 protein: CASSLTSSGESTDTQYF

J gene: TRBJ2-5
V gene: TRBV7-2
CDR3 protein: CASSYTSGMRQETQYF

J gene: TRBJ1-2
V gene: TRBV18
CDR3 protein: CASSLGADYGYTF

J gene: TRBJ1-1
V gene: TRBV6-5
CDR3 protein: CASSYQGQTEAFF

J gene: TRBJ2-2
V gene: TRBV6-6
CDR3 protein: CASRTTGTDNTGELFF

J gene: TRBJ1-2
V gene: TRBV10-3
CDR3 protein: CAISPMRDSYYGYTF

J gene: TRBJ1-5
V gene: TRBV7-8
CDR3 protein: CASSGAGGSGQPQHF

J gene: TRBJ2-7
V gene: TRBV11-3
CDR3 protein: CASSGLAENYEQYF

J gene: TRBJ2-1
V gene: TRBV20-1
CDR3 protein: CSAGGYNEQFF

J gene: TRBJ2-3
V gene: TRBV14
CDR3 protein: CASSHRGRTDTQYF

J gene: TRBJ1-1
V gene: TRBV30
CDR3 protein: CAWSGNIDTEAFF

J gene: TRBJ1-5
V gene: TRBV28
CDR3 protein: CASIQGNQPQHF

J gene: TRBJ1-5
V gene: TRBV6-5
CDR3 protein: CASSSGQGNQPQHF

J gene: TRBJ1-6
V gene: TRBV30
CDR3 protein: CAWSIARDSSYNSPLHF

J gene: TRBJ1-1
V gene: TRBV7-2
CDR3 protein: CASSLDDGEAFF

J gene: TRBJ2-2
V gene: TRBV5-1
CDR3 protein: CASSRIRGELFF

J gene: TRBJ1-4
V gene: TRBV2
CDR3 protein: CASRVPQTNEKLFF

J gene: TRBJ1-1
V gene: TRBV7-8
CDR3 protein: CASSSHRPGNTEAFF

J gene: TRBJ1-1
V gene: TRBV11-2
CDR3 protein: CASSLGAGSNTEAFF

J gene: TRBJ2-7
V gene: TRBV29-1
CDR3 protein: CSVGWGEQYF

J gene: TRBJ2-6
V gene: TRBV28
CDR3 protein: CASSRRTGTGAGANVLTF

J gene: TRBJ1-1
V gene: TRBV25-1
CDR3 protein: CASSESSYPTEAFF

J gene: TRBJ1-4
V gene: TRBV4-3
CDR3 protein: CASSRRGATNEKLFF

J gene: TRBJ2-1
V gene: TRBV15
CDR3 protein: CATSGISGLAGLNEQFF

J gene: TRBJ1-6
V gene: TRBV6-5
CDR3 protein: CASRRARNSPLHF

J gene: TRBJ1-2
V gene: TRBV28
CDR3 protein: CASSWDVTNYGYTF

J gene: TRBJ2-5
V gene: TRBV30
CDR3 protein: CAWSVRVGERETQYF

J gene: TRBJ1-5
V gene: TRBV27
CDR3 protein: CASSSDRYQPQHF

J gene: TRBJ2-1
V gene: TRBV5-1
CDR3 protein: CASSSGQAGYIEQFF

J gene: TRBJ2-7
V gene: TRBV19
CDR3 protein: CASSIRAGGSYEQYF

J gene: TRBJ2-7
V gene: TRBV10-2
CDR3 protein: CASSAVSYEQYF

J gene: TRBJ2-1
V gene: TRBV18
CDR3 protein: CASGGAGEQFF

J gene: TRBJ1-4
V gene: TRBV7-9
CDR3 protein: CASSLGDRGSEKLFF

J gene: TRBJ2-4
V gene: TRBV27
CDR3 protein: CASSQLTGGIAKNIQYF

J gene: TRBJ2-3
V gene: TRBV20-1
CDR3 protein: CSALKGQAQYF

J gene: TRBJ2-1
V gene: TRBV19
CDR3 protein: CASSRALRSYNEQFF

J gene: TRBJ2-4
V gene: TRBV7-3
CDR3 protein: CASSPGTGPARGF

J gene: TRBJ2-2
V gene: TRBV30
CDR3 protein: CAWSPQATGELFF

J gene: TRBJ2-5
V gene: TRBV2
CDR3 protein: CASTQGLAQETQYF

J gene: TRBJ2-2
V gene: TRBV5-4
CDR3 protein: CASSRIAGGTNTGELFF

J gene: TRBJ1-1
V gene: TRBV6-1
CDR3 protein: CASLFAMAEKAFF

J gene: TRBJ1-5
V gene: TRBV6-1
CDR3 protein: CASSEAGVANQPQHF

J gene: TRBJ2-1
V gene: TRBV5-1
CDR3 protein: CASSLKDEQFF